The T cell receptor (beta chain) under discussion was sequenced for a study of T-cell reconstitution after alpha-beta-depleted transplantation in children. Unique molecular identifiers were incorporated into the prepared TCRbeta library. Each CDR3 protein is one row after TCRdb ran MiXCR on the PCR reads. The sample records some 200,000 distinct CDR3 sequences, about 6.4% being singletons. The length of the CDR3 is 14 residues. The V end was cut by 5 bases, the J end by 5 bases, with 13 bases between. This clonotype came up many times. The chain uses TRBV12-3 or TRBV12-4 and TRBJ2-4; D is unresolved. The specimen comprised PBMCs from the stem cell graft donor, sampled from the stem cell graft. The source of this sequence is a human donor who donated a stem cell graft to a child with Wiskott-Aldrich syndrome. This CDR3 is CASSPKVKENIQYF. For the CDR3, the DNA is TGTGCCAGCAGTCCAAAGGTGAAGGAAAACATTCAGTACTTC.